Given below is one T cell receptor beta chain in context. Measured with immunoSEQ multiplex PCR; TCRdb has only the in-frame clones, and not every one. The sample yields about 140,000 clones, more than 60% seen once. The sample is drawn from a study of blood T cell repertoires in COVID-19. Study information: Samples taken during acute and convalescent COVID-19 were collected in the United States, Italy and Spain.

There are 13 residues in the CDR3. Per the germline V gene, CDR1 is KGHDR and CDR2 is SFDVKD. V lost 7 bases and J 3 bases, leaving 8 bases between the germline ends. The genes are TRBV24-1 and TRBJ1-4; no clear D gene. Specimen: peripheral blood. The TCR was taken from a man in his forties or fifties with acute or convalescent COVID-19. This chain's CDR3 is CATRGGPNEKLFF. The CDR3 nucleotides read TGTGCCACCAGGGGAGGCCCTAATGAAAAACTGTTTTTT.